This T cell receptor (beta chain) was found in a study of blood T cell repertoires in COVID-19. About the research overall: The cDNA or gDNA used as material had been derived from T cells, B-cell-depleted T cells, or PBMCs.

Per the authors' pipeline: Estimated nucleated cell counts came from reference gene primer amplification. The method was immunoSEQ multiplex PCR; TCRdb's version includes in-frame clones alone and lacks a portion of them. V and J calls and clone size are those listed in that table; D and trimming were worked out from the DNA. In the table there are 150,000 to 200,000 clones, around 86% of which are singletons. Trimming stripped 6 bases from V and 7 bases from J, with 15 bases between. The CDR3 contains 14 residues. Per the germline V gene, CDR1 is LNHDA and CDR2 is SQIVND (reference sequence). This clone was counted a few times.

The sample was peripheral blood. V and J are TRBV19 and TRBJ2-2; D may be TRBD1 (6 bases). This clonotype originated in a woman of 80 years or more in a cohort sampled during active or convalescent COVID-19. The CDR3 region has the DNA TGTGCCAGTAGCGTGGCACAGGGTGGCGGGGAGCTGTTTTTT. Protein sequence: CASSVAQGGGELFF.